These T cell receptor beta chains were read from a single sample in a study of CD8+CD57+ T cells in acquired aplastic anemia. TCRdb independently ran MiXCR on the reads; one entry per CDR3 protein. The sample yields just over 200,000 distinct CDR3 sequences, 65% seen once. The source material was sorted CD4+, CD8+, or CD8+CD57+ T cells (not recorded which) from PBMCs. The origin of the receptors is a human donor with aplastic anemia. Each CDR3 is given with its conserved first and last residue. Fields, in order: J gene, clone size, D gene, V gene, CDR3 DNA, CDR3 protein. D genes are given only for firm matches. Not every row has a clone size; where given, it reads once, few, many or a size class.

j_gene: TRBJ2-7; abundance: .; d_gene: .; v_gene: TRBV20-1; CDR3nt: TGCAGTGCCCTATATGGCGGCTCCCAATACTTC; CDR3aa: CSALYGGSQYF
j_gene: TRBJ2-2; abundance: .; d_gene: TRBD1; v_gene: TRBV29-1; CDR3nt: TGCAGTTCTACCGGGACAGGGAGAACCGGGGAGCTGTTTTTT; CDR3aa: CSSTGTGRTGELFF
j_gene: TRBJ2-7; abundance: .; d_gene: TRBD2; v_gene: TRBV20-1; CDR3nt: TGCAGTGCCGGAATGCCGGGACTATCGGATGAGCAGTACTTC; CDR3aa: CSAGMPGLSDEQYF
j_gene: TRBJ2-7; abundance: .; d_gene: TRBD2; v_gene: TRBV25-1; CDR3nt: TGTGCCAGCAGTGAGATCCCGGGACTAGCGGGCTCCGAGCAGTACTTC; CDR3aa: CASSEIPGLAGSEQYF
j_gene: TRBJ1-2; abundance: .; d_gene: .; v_gene: TRBV10-3; CDR3nt: TGTGCCATCAGTGAGCCTTCAAGGGATGGCTACACCTTC; CDR3aa: CAISEPSRDGYTF
j_gene: TRBJ2-5; abundance: .; d_gene: .; v_gene: TRBV9; CDR3nt: TGTGCCAGCAGCGTAGAGGGGGGGCCAGAGACCCAGTACTTC; CDR3aa: CASSVEGGPETQYF
j_gene: TRBJ2-3; abundance: few; d_gene: TRBD2; v_gene: TRBV6-1; CDR3nt: TGTGCCAGCAGTGAACCTGGCGGGGGGGCAGATACGCAGTATTTT; CDR3aa: CASSEPGGGADTQYF
j_gene: TRBJ2-6; abundance: .; d_gene: .; v_gene: TRBV7-6; CDR3nt: TGTGCTAGCAGCTTAGGCCGGGTTGGGGCCAACGTCCTGACTTTC; CDR3aa: CASSLGRVGANVLTF
j_gene: TRBJ2-7; abundance: few; d_gene: .; v_gene: TRBV7-2; CDR3nt: TGTGCCAGCAGCTTATTGTCATTTCAGTCCTACGAGCAGTACTTC; CDR3aa: CASSLLSFQSYEQYF
j_gene: TRBJ2-1; abundance: once; d_gene: .; v_gene: TRBV20-1; CDR3nt: TGCAGTGCCGCGCAGGGGTACTCCTACAATGAGCAGTTCTTC; CDR3aa: CSAAQGYSYNEQFF
j_gene: TRBJ2-7; abundance: .; d_gene: .; v_gene: TRBV14; CDR3nt: TGTGCCAGCAGCAGGGATGACGGGTACGAGCAGTACTTC; CDR3aa: CASSRDDGYEQYF
j_gene: TRBJ2-7; abundance: many; d_gene: .; v_gene: TRBV4-1; CDR3nt: TGCGCCAGCAGCCCGGGAGTGGGGACAGAAGAGCAGTACTTC; CDR3aa: CASSPGVGTEEQYF
j_gene: TRBJ2-7; abundance: .; d_gene: .; v_gene: TRBV7-8; CDR3nt: TGTGCCAGCAGCCCACAGGGGGCGGGGGGCCGCTACGAGCAGTACTTC; CDR3aa: CASSPQGAGGRYEQYF
j_gene: TRBJ2-2; abundance: .; d_gene: TRBD2; v_gene: TRBV6-5; CDR3nt: TGTGCCAGCAGTTACGGCATTCTAGCGGGGGGGTCTGGCACCGGGGAGCTGTTTTTT; CDR3aa: CASSYGILAGGSGTGELFF
j_gene: TRBJ1-6; abundance: .; d_gene: .; v_gene: TRBV5-1; CDR3nt: TGCGCCAGCAGCTTGGAAATCCAATCACCCCTCCACTTT; CDR3aa: CASSLEIQSPLHF
j_gene: TRBJ1-5; abundance: many; d_gene: TRBD1; v_gene: TRBV6-6; CDR3nt: TGTGCCAGCAGACAACAGGGGACAAGCAATCAGCCCCAGCATTTT; CDR3aa: CASRQQGTSNQPQHF
j_gene: TRBJ1-1; abundance: .; d_gene: .; v_gene: TRBV7-2; CDR3nt: TGTGCCAGCAGCTTTCCCGTGGACACTGAAGCTTTCTTT; CDR3aa: CASSFPVDTEAFF
j_gene: TRBJ1-4; abundance: .; d_gene: .; v_gene: TRBV25-1; CDR3nt: TGTGCCAGCAGACGGGGGGGCGCAACTAATGAAAAACTGTTTTTT; CDR3aa: CASRRGGATNEKLFF
j_gene: TRBJ2-5; abundance: .; d_gene: .; v_gene: TRBV29-1; CDR3nt: TGCAGCGTTGTGATAGGGGCGGCGACCCAGTACTTC; CDR3aa: CSVVIGAATQYF
j_gene: TRBJ1-6; abundance: .; d_gene: .; v_gene: TRBV9; CDR3nt: TGTGCCAGCAGCGAGGGTAGTGCCTATAATTCACCCCTCCACTTT; CDR3aa: CASSEGSAYNSPLHF
j_gene: TRBJ2-5; abundance: .; d_gene: .; v_gene: TRBV20-1; CDR3nt: TGCAGTGCTAGAGGCCCCACCCCTGACAAACCTCAAGAGACCCAGTACTTC; CDR3aa: CSARGPTPDKPQETQYF
j_gene: TRBJ2-1; abundance: .; d_gene: TRBD2; v_gene: TRBV20-1; CDR3nt: TGCAGTGCCGCTAGCGGGAGCCGAGTGGATGAGCAGTTCTTC; CDR3aa: CSAASGSRVDEQFF
j_gene: TRBJ2-2; abundance: few; d_gene: TRBD1; v_gene: TRBV9; CDR3nt: TGTGCCAGCAGCGTCCAGGGGGCGAACACCGGGGAGCTGTTTTTT; CDR3aa: CASSVQGANTGELFF
j_gene: TRBJ2-7; abundance: few; d_gene: .; v_gene: TRBV7-9; CDR3nt: TGTGCCAGCAAGAGCTACGAGCAGTACTTC; CDR3aa: CASKSYEQYF
j_gene: TRBJ2-2; abundance: .; d_gene: TRBD1; v_gene: TRBV6-2/TRBV6-3; CDR3nt: TGTGCCAGTGAATCAGACAGGGTGCGTGCCGGGGAGCTGTTTTTT; CDR3aa: CASESDRVRAGELFF
j_gene: TRBJ1-6; abundance: .; d_gene: .; v_gene: TRBV29-1; CDR3nt: TGCAGCGTCGCCGACCCCAATTCACCCCTCCACTTT; CDR3aa: CSVADPNSPLHF
j_gene: TRBJ2-5; abundance: .; d_gene: TRBD2; v_gene: TRBV7-6; CDR3nt: TGTGCCAGCAGCTTACGAGGGACTAGCGGGATTGAGACCCAGTACTTC; CDR3aa: CASSLRGTSGIETQYF
j_gene: TRBJ2-7; abundance: many; d_gene: .; v_gene: TRBV12-3/TRBV12-4; CDR3nt: TGTGCCAGCAGTTTCCATCCCAGCTACGAGCAGTACTTC; CDR3aa: CASSFHPSYEQYF
j_gene: TRBJ1-4; abundance: .; d_gene: .; v_gene: TRBV19; CDR3nt: TGTGCCAGTAGTACCCGGACGGGGGGAAATGAAAAACTGTTTTTT; CDR3aa: CASSTRTGGNEKLFF
j_gene: TRBJ2-7; abundance: once; d_gene: .; v_gene: TRBV7-3; CDR3nt: TGTGCCAGCTCCAGTAACTCCTACGAGCGGTACTTC; CDR3aa: CASSSNSYERYF
j_gene: TRBJ2-1; abundance: once; d_gene: .; v_gene: TRBV2; CDR3nt: TGCGCCAGCAGCCAAGACCCTCGTCCCTACAATGAGCAGTTCTTC; CDR3aa: CASSQDPRPYNEQFF
j_gene: TRBJ1-5; abundance: once; d_gene: .; v_gene: TRBV2; CDR3nt: TGTGCCAGCAGTTTGTATGGCAGGGCCGGACAGCCCCAGCATTTT; CDR3aa: CASSLYGRAGQPQHF
j_gene: TRBJ2-1; abundance: .; d_gene: TRBD1; v_gene: TRBV7-3; CDR3nt: TGTGCCAGCAGCAAGGGACAGGGACCCTACAATGAGCAGTTCTTC; CDR3aa: CASSKGQGPYNEQFF
j_gene: TRBJ2-1; abundance: few; d_gene: .; v_gene: TRBV29-1; CDR3nt: TGCAGCGTGGAAGTCACCAGGGGAAATGAGCAGTTCTTC; CDR3aa: CSVEVTRGNEQFF
j_gene: TRBJ2-7; abundance: few; d_gene: .; v_gene: TRBV15; CDR3nt: TGTGCCACCAGCAGAGGAGTGGGGGCTAGAAGTTACTTC; CDR3aa: CATSRGVGARSYF
j_gene: TRBJ2-7; abundance: .; d_gene: TRBD2; v_gene: TRBV12-3/TRBV12-4; CDR3nt: TGTGCCAGCAGTTTCTCACTAGCGAACGAGCAGTACTTC; CDR3aa: CASSFSLANEQYF
j_gene: TRBJ2-1; abundance: .; d_gene: .; v_gene: TRBV29-1; CDR3nt: TGCAGCGTTTTTGACTATACCGAGCAGTTCTTC; CDR3aa: CSVFDYTEQFF
j_gene: TRBJ2-5; abundance: many; d_gene: .; v_gene: TRBV4-1; CDR3nt: TGCGCCAGCAGCCAAGTGGTAAGGGACGGAGAGACCCAGTACTTC; CDR3aa: CASSQVVRDGETQYF
j_gene: TRBJ1-1; abundance: .; d_gene: TRBD1; v_gene: TRBV10-3; CDR3nt: TGTGCCATCAGTGAGTCGAGGGACAGGGACACTGAAGCTTTCTTT; CDR3aa: CAISESRDRDTEAFF
j_gene: TRBJ2-7; abundance: .; d_gene: .; v_gene: TRBV24-1; CDR3nt: TGTGCCACCAGTGATTCAGACAGTTACGAGCAGTACTTC; CDR3aa: CATSDSDSYEQYF
j_gene: TRBJ1-6; abundance: .; d_gene: .; v_gene: TRBV19; CDR3nt: TGTGCCAGTAGTTCTGAGGGTTCCCATAATTCACCCCTCCACTTT; CDR3aa: CASSSEGSHNSPLHF
j_gene: TRBJ2-2; abundance: .; d_gene: .; v_gene: TRBV2; CDR3nt: TGTGCCAGCAAACGAACAGGGTGGATGTTTTTT; CDR3aa: CASKRTGWMFF
j_gene: TRBJ2-7; abundance: .; d_gene: .; v_gene: TRBV19; CDR3nt: TGTGCCAGTAGTTGGAGAGGGGGGGCTTACGAGCAGTACTTC; CDR3aa: CASSWRGGAYEQYF
j_gene: TRBJ2-7; abundance: once; d_gene: TRBD1; v_gene: TRBV5-4; CDR3nt: TGTGCCAGCAGCCTACAGGGGAACAACGAGCAGTACTTC; CDR3aa: CASSLQGNNEQYF
j_gene: TRBJ2-1; abundance: .; d_gene: .; v_gene: TRBV12-3/TRBV12-4; CDR3nt: TGTGCCAGCAGATCGGACAGCGATGAGCAGTTCTTC; CDR3aa: CASRSDSDEQFF
j_gene: TRBJ2-7; abundance: .; d_gene: TRBD2; v_gene: TRBV7-2; CDR3nt: TGTGCCAGCAGCCCCCCCAGGGGACTAGCCTACGAGCAGTACTTC; CDR3aa: CASSPPRGLAYEQYF
j_gene: TRBJ2-7; abundance: .; d_gene: .; v_gene: TRBV2; CDR3nt: TGTGCCAGCAGTGTGGGGGAGCAGTACTTC; CDR3aa: CASSVGEQYF
j_gene: TRBJ1-2; abundance: .; d_gene: .; v_gene: TRBV29-1; CDR3nt: TGCAGCGTTGAAACGGGTCGCGGGTATGGCTACACCTTC; CDR3aa: CSVETGRGYGYTF
j_gene: TRBJ2-3; abundance: few; d_gene: .; v_gene: TRBV7-2; CDR3nt: TGTGCCAGCAGCCAGACGTCCGGCACAGATACGCAGTATTTT; CDR3aa: CASSQTSGTDTQYF
j_gene: TRBJ2-7; abundance: many; d_gene: TRBD2; v_gene: TRBV2; CDR3nt: TGTGCCAGCACCGGGGGGGGCGAGCAGTACTTC; CDR3aa: CASTGGGEQYF
j_gene: TRBJ1-2; abundance: .; d_gene: .; v_gene: TRBV5-5; CDR3nt: TGTGCCAGCAGCTTGGAGGGGTCCTATGGCTACACCTTC; CDR3aa: CASSLEGSYGYTF
j_gene: TRBJ1-6; abundance: .; d_gene: .; v_gene: TRBV5-6; CDR3nt: TGTGCCAGCAGCTTGGGGGGGAGGCAGGGAAGTTCACCCCTCCACTTT; CDR3aa: CASSLGGRQGSSPLHF
j_gene: TRBJ2-3; abundance: .; d_gene: TRBD2; v_gene: TRBV20-1; CDR3nt: TGCAGTGCGGGGCGGGGGGGCGCGCAGGATACGCAGTATTTC; CDR3aa: CSAGRGGAQDTQYF
j_gene: TRBJ2-7; abundance: .; d_gene: .; v_gene: TRBV2; CDR3nt: TGTGCCAGCACCTCGTACCTCTACGAGCAGTACTTC; CDR3aa: CASTSYLYEQYF
j_gene: TRBJ1-1; abundance: .; d_gene: .; v_gene: TRBV25-1; CDR3nt: TGTGCCAGCAGTCCGATGGGTATCCTGGCTGAAGCTTTCTTT; CDR3aa: CASSPMGILAEAFF
j_gene: TRBJ2-3; abundance: .; d_gene: .; v_gene: TRBV5-1; CDR3nt: TGCGCCAGCAGCTTGGACTGGGGAAGAGATACGCAGTATTTT; CDR3aa: CASSLDWGRDTQYF
j_gene: TRBJ1-6; abundance: .; d_gene: .; v_gene: TRBV20-1; CDR3nt: TGCAGTGCTGGGACCGCGAGCTCCTATAATTCACCCCTCCACTTT; CDR3aa: CSAGTASSYNSPLHF
j_gene: TRBJ2-4; abundance: once; d_gene: TRBD2; v_gene: TRBV7-8; CDR3nt: TGTGCCAGCAGCTACGGCCTAGCGGGGGGGGACATTCAGTACTTC; CDR3aa: CASSYGLAGGDIQYF
j_gene: TRBJ2-7; abundance: few; d_gene: TRBD1; v_gene: TRBV29-1; CDR3nt: TGCAGCGTCGGGACAGGGGGGTACGAGCAGTACTTC; CDR3aa: CSVGTGGYEQYF